Listed below are T cell receptor beta chains from one sample, sequenced in a study of T cells in localized non-small cell lung cancer. Clones were sequenced by immunoSEQ multiplex PCR, and TCRdb holds only the in-frame ones, with some missing. The sample records around 39,000 clones, 88% being singletons. This material consisted of peripheral blood, taken before any cancer treatment. All receptors come from a woman between 40 and 69 years old with stage I lung adenocarcinoma. Both conserved end residues are part of each CDR3. The D gene is left open where the match is weak. The listing skips clone size in some rows; elsewhere it reads once, few, many or a size class.

v_gene: TRBV28; abundance: .; d_gene: TRBD1; j_gene: TRBJ1-4; CDR3aa: CASSFSGGWEKLFF; CDR3nt: TGTGCCAGCAGTTTTTCAGGGGGATGGGAAAAACTGTTTTTT
v_gene: TRBV7-6; abundance: .; d_gene: .; j_gene: TRBJ2-1; CDR3aa: CASSLGAYYNEQFF; CDR3nt: TGTGCCAGCAGCTTAGGGGCTTATTACAATGAGCAGTTCTTC
v_gene: TRBV11-3; abundance: .; d_gene: TRBD2; j_gene: TRBJ2-1; CDR3aa: CASSLDGSGLYNEQFF; CDR3nt: TGTGCCAGCAGCTTAGATGGTAGCGGGCTGTACAATGAGCAGTTCTTC
v_gene: TRBV19; abundance: .; d_gene: .; j_gene: TRBJ1-2; CDR3aa: CASSMRGLEGRRLSYGYTF; CDR3nt: TGTGCCAGTAGTATGCGGGGTCTGGAGGGCAGGAGATTATCCTATGGCTACACCTTC
v_gene: TRBV11-3; abundance: few; d_gene: .; j_gene: TRBJ2-1; CDR3aa: CASSNWCRPSYNEQFF; CDR3nt: TGTGCCAGCAGCAATTGGTGCCGACCCTCCTACAATGAGCAGTTCTTC
v_gene: TRBV6-1; abundance: .; d_gene: .; j_gene: TRBJ1-1; CDR3aa: CATHYYLADREAFF; CDR3nt: TGTGCCACCCACTACTACCTCGCCGACAGGGAAGCTTTCTTT
v_gene: TRBV7-9; abundance: .; d_gene: .; j_gene: TRBJ1-4; CDR3aa: CASSSRTVPNEKLFF; CDR3nt: TGTGCCAGCAGCTCCCGGACAGTTCCAAATGAAAAACTGTTTTTT
v_gene: TRBV9; abundance: .; d_gene: TRBD2; j_gene: TRBJ2-7; CDR3aa: CASSVGTSGTYEQYF; CDR3nt: TGTGCCAGCAGCGTAGGAACTAGCGGCACCTACGAGCAGTACTTC
v_gene: TRBV29-1; abundance: .; d_gene: .; j_gene: TRBJ2-5; CDR3aa: CSVVEQLQETQYF; CDR3nt: TGCAGCGTTGTGGAACAACTCCAAGAGACCCAGTACTTC
v_gene: TRBV27; abundance: .; d_gene: .; j_gene: TRBJ1-4; CDR3aa: CASSLGGNEKLFF; CDR3nt: TGTGCCAGCAGTTTGGGCGGGAATGAAAAACTGTTTTTT
v_gene: TRBV7-3; abundance: few; d_gene: TRBD1; j_gene: TRBJ1-1; CDR3aa: CASSPTGWDEAFF; CDR3nt: TGTGCCAGCAGTCCGACAGGGTGGGATGAAGCTTTCTTT
v_gene: TRBV5-1; abundance: once; d_gene: .; j_gene: TRBJ2-5; CDR3aa: CASSLSGSKRETQYF; CDR3nt: TGCGCCAGCAGCTTGAGTGGGAGCAAAAGAGAGACCCAGTACTTC
v_gene: TRBV30; abundance: .; d_gene: .; j_gene: TRBJ1-1; CDR3aa: CAWGQWVNTEAFF; CDR3nt: TGTGCCTGGGGACAGTGGGTGAACACTGAAGCTTTCTTT
v_gene: TRBV29-1; abundance: .; d_gene: TRBD2; j_gene: TRBJ2-7; CDR3aa: CSAMGLAGAYEQYF; CDR3nt: TGCAGCGCCATGGGACTAGCGGGGGCCTACGAGCAGTACTTC
v_gene: TRBV19; abundance: .; d_gene: TRBD2; j_gene: TRBJ2-1; CDR3aa: CASSPRAGGAYNEQFF; CDR3nt: TGTGCCAGTAGCCCCCGCGCGGGAGGGGCCTACAATGAGCAGTTCTTC
v_gene: TRBV6-1; abundance: .; d_gene: TRBD2; j_gene: TRBJ2-3; CDR3aa: CASSEALQASGNTDTQYF; CDR3nt: TGTGCCAGCAGTGAAGCGCTTCAGGCTAGCGGGAACACAGATACGCAGTATTTT
v_gene: TRBV6-4; abundance: .; d_gene: .; j_gene: TRBJ1-5; CDR3aa: CASSDLTVNQPQHF; CDR3nt: TGTGCCAGCAGTGACCTGACAGTCAATCAGCCCCAGCATTTT
v_gene: TRBV5-4; abundance: .; d_gene: .; j_gene: TRBJ2-7; CDR3aa: CASPLRVAGSYEQYF; CDR3nt: TGTGCCAGCCCCCTTAGGGTAGCAGGGTCCTACGAGCAGTACTTC
v_gene: TRBV2; abundance: .; d_gene: TRBD2; j_gene: TRBJ2-5; CDR3aa: CASSVAGGGETQYF; CDR3nt: TGTGCCAGCAGTGTAGCGGGAGGTGGAGAGACCCAGTACTTC
v_gene: TRBV10-3; abundance: .; d_gene: .; j_gene: TRBJ2-2; CDR3aa: CAISPGTGELFF; CDR3nt: TGTGCCATCAGTCCCGGCACCGGGGAGCTGTTTTTT
v_gene: TRBV28; abundance: .; d_gene: .; j_gene: TRBJ1-2; CDR3aa: CASSITSTHAGYTF; CDR3nt: TGTGCCAGCAGTATCACCTCTACCCACGCTGGCTACACCTTC
v_gene: TRBV28; abundance: once; d_gene: .; j_gene: TRBJ1-2; CDR3aa: CASRSSLAGYTF; CDR3nt: TGTGCCAGCAGATCAAGCCTCGCGGGCTACACCTTC
v_gene: TRBV7-2; abundance: .; d_gene: .; j_gene: TRBJ2-7; CDR3aa: CASSLTGDYEQYF; CDR3nt: TGTGCCAGCAGCTTAACGGGGGACTACGAGCAGTACTTC
v_gene: TRBV2; abundance: .; d_gene: .; j_gene: TRBJ1-1; CDR3aa: CASTRLMNTEAFF; CDR3nt: TGTGCCAGCACCCGACTCATGAACACTGAAGCTTTCTTT
v_gene: TRBV7-8; abundance: .; d_gene: .; j_gene: TRBJ1-3; CDR3aa: CASSWPGSASGNTIYF; CDR3nt: TGTGCCAGCAGCTGGCCTGGGTCGGCCTCTGGAAACACCATATATTTT
v_gene: TRBV5-1; abundance: .; d_gene: TRBD1; j_gene: TRBJ2-3; CDR3aa: CATTGGDLGTQYF; CDR3nt: TGCGCCACCACAGGGGGCGATCTGGGTACGCAGTATTTT
v_gene: TRBV28; abundance: .; d_gene: .; j_gene: TRBJ1-2; CDR3aa: CASSNVRGYTF; CDR3nt: TGTGCCAGCAGTAACGTTAGGGGCTACACCTTC
v_gene: TRBV6-5; abundance: .; d_gene: TRBD1; j_gene: TRBJ1-1; CDR3aa: CASSPWDRENTEAFF; CDR3nt: TGTGCCAGCAGCCCATGGGACAGGGAGAACACTGAAGCTTTCTTT
v_gene: TRBV7-7; abundance: .; d_gene: TRBD2; j_gene: TRBJ2-1; CDR3aa: CASSLTVGTSGHNEQFF; CDR3nt: TGTGCTAGCAGCTTAACGGTCGGGACTAGCGGACACAATGAGCAGTTCTTC
v_gene: TRBV27; abundance: few; d_gene: TRBD1; j_gene: TRBJ1-1; CDR3aa: CASSNPGGPEAFF; CDR3nt: TGTGCCAGCAGCAACCCAGGGGGCCCTGAAGCTTTCTTT
v_gene: TRBV18; abundance: .; d_gene: .; j_gene: TRBJ2-1; CDR3aa: CASSPSSEQFF; CDR3nt: TGTGCCAGCTCACCAAGCAGTGAGCAGTTCTTC